This TCR beta chain was sequenced in a study of blood T cell repertoires in COVID-19. Study details: The United States, Italy and Spain were the sources of the acute and convalescent COVID-19 samples. The cDNA or gDNA used as material had been derived from T cells, B-cell-depleted T cells, or PBMCs.

The V gene lost 0 bases and the J gene lost 2 bases, with 5 bases spanning the gap. The CDR3 has 13 amino acids. CDR1 SGHAT and CDR2 FQNNGV come from the germline V gene. As handled by the study authors: Estimation of nucleated cell counts was performed using reference gene primer amplification. TCRdb's table, derived via immunoSEQ multiplex PCR, lists solely in-frame clones and lacks some. The D gene and trimming were derived from the DNA, and the V and J assignments and clone size from that table. The profile shows about 240,000 clones, around 88% of them singletons. The chain recombines TRBV11-2 with TRBJ2-7; no definite D call. The sequenced sample consisted of peripheral blood. The sequence was collected from a woman between 25 and 40 years old who had recovered from COVID-19. The CDR3 is CASSLEATYEQYF. CDR3 in DNA: TGTGCCAGCAGCTTAGAAGCTACCTACGAGCAGTACTTC.